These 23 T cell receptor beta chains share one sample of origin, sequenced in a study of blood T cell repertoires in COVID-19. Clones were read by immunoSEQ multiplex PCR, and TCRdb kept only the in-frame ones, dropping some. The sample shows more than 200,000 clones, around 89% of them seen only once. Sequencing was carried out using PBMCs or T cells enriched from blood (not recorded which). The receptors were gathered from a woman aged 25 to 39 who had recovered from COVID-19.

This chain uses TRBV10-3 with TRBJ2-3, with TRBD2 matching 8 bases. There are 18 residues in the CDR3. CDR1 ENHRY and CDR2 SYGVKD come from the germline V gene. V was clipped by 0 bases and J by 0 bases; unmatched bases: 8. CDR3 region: CAISESTRIAGSTDTQYF. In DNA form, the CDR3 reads TGTGCCATCAGTGAGTCGACTCGGATAGCGGGGAGCACAGATACGCAGTATTTT.

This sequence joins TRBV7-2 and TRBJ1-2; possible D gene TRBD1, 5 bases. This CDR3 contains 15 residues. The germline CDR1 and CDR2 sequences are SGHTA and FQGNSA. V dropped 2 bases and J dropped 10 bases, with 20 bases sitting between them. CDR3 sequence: CASSLISGGTAPYTF. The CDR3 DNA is TGTGCCAGCAGCTTAATATCGGGGGGGACGGCACCCTACACCTTC.

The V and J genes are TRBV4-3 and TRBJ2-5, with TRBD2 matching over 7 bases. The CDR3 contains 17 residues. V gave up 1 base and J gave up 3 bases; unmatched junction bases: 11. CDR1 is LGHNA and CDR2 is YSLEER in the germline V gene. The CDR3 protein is CASSQGPGLAEKETQYF. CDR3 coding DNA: TGCGCCAGCAGCCAAGGACCCGGCCTAGCGGAAAAAGAGACCCAGTACTTC.

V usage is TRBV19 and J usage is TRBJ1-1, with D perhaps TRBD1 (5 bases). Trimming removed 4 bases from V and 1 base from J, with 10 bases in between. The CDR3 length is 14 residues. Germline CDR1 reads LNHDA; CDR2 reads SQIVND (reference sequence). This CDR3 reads CASSRSTENTEAFF. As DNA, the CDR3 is TGTGCCAGTAGTAGATCGACAGAGAACACTGAAGCTTTCTTT.

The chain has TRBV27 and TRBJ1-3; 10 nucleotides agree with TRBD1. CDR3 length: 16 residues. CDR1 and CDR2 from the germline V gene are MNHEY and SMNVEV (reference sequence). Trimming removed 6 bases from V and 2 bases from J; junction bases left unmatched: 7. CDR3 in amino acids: CASRLKGTGAGNTIYF. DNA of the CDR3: TGTGCCAGCAGGCTTAAGGGGACAGGGGCTGGAAACACCATATATTTT.

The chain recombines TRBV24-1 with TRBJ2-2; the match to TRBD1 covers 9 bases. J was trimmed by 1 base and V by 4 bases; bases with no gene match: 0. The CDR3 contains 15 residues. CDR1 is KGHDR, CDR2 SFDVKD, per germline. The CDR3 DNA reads TGTGCCACCAGTGAGGGACAGGGGAACACCGGGGAGCTGTTTTTT. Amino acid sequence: CATSEGQGNTGELFF.

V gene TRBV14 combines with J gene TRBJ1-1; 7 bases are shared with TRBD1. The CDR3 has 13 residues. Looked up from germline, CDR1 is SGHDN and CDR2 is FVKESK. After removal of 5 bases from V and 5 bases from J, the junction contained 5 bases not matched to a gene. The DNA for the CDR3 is TGTGCCAGCAGCAACACAGGGGATACTGAAGCTTTCTTT. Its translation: CASSNTGDTEAFF. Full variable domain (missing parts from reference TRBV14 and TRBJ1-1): EAGVTQFPSHSVIEKGQTVTLRCDPISGHDNLYWYRRVMGKEIKFLLHFVKESKQDESGMPNNRFLAERTGGTYSTLKVQPAELEDSGVYFCASSNTGDTEAFFGQGTRLTVV.

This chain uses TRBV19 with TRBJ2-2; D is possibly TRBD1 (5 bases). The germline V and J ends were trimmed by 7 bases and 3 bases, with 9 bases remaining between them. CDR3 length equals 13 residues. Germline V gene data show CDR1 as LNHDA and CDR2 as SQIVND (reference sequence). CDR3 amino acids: CASKGRDTGELFF. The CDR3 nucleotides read TGTGCCAGTAAAGGCAGGGACACCGGGGAGCTGTTTTTT.

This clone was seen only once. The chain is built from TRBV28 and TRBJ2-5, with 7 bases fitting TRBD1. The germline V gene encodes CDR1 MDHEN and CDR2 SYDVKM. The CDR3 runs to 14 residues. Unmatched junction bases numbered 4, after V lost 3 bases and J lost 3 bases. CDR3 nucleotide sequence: TGTGCCAGCAGTTTCCGGGACAGAGAAGAGACCCAGTACTTC. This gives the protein CASSFRDREETQYF.

As DNA, the CDR3 is TGTGCCAGCAGCTCGGGACAGGCCTTCGAGCAGTACTTC. This sequence encodes CASSSGQAFEQYF. This rearrangement joins TRBV5-4 to TRBJ2-7; 8 bases map to TRBD1. From germline, CDR1 is SGHNT and CDR2 YYREEE (reference sequence). This CDR3 has 13 residues. The junction had 5 bases not matched to a gene; V was cut back by 3 bases and J by 6 bases.

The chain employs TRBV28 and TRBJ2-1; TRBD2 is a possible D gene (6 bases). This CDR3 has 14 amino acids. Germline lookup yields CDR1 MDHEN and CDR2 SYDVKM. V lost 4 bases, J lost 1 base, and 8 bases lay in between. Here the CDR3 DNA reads TGTGCCAGCAGTTGGGGACTTTCCTACAATGAGCAGTTCTTC. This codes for CASSWGLSYNEQFF.

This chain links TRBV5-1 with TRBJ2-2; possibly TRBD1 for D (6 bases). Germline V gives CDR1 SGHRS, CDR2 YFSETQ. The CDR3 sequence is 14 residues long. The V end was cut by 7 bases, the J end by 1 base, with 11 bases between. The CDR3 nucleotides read TGCGCCAGCGGTTTGGGACAGAACACCGGGGAGCTGTTTTTT. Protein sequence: CASGLGQNTGELFF.

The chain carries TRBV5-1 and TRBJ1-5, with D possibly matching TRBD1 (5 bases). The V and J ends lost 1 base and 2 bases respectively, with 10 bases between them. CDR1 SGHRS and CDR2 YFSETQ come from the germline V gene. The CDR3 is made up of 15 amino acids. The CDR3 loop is CASSLTGIRNQPQHF. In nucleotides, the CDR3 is TGCGCCAGCAGCTTGACAGGTATTCGCAATCAGCCCCAGCATTTT.

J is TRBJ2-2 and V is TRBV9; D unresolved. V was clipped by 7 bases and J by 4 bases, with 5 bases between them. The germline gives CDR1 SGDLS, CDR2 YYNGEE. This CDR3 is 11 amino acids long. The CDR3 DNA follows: TGTGCCAGCTCAATCACCGGGGAGCTGTTTTTT. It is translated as CASSITGELFF.

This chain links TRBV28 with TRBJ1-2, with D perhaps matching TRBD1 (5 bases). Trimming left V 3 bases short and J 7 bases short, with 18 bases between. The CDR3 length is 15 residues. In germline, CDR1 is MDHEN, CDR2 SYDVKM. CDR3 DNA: TGTGCCAGCAGTTTTCTAAATCAGGGATTCCGTGGCTACACCTTC. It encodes CASSFLNQGFRGYTF.

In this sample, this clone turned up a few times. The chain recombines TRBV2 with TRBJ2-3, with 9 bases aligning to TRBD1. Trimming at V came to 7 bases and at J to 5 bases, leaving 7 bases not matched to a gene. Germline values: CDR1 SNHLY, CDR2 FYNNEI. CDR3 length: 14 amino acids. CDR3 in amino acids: CASNVQGAGDTQYF. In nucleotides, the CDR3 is TGTGCCAGCAACGTACAGGGGGCAGGAGATACGCAGTATTTT.

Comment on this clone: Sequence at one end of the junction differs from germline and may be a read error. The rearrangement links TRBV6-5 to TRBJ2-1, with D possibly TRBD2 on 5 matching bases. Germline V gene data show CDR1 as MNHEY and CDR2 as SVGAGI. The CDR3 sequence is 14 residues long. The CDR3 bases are TGTGCCAGCAGTTTCGGAGGCTCCTTCAATGAGCAGTTCTTC. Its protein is CASSFGGSFNEQFF.

In nucleotides, the CDR3 is TGTGCCAGCAGCTACGAGACAGGGAACGGCTTCGCTGAAGCTTTCTTT. It codes for CASSYETGNGFAEAFF. This rearrangement joins TRBV9 to TRBJ1-1; TRBD1 aligns across 7 bases. From germline, CDR1 is SGDLS and CDR2 YYNGEE. The CDR3 is 16 amino acids. V dropped 4 bases and J dropped 6; count of bases not matched to a gene: 15.

CDR3 sequence reads: CASSQEAGTSHNEQFF. As DNA, the CDR3 is TGTGCCAGCAGCCAGGAAGCCGGGACTAGTCACAATGAGCAGTTCTTC. This chain joins TRBV4-2 and TRBJ2-1; 8 bases are shared with TRBD2. CDR1 is LGHNA, CDR2 YNFKEQ, per germline. The CDR3 has 16 amino acids. Trimming cost V 3 bases and J 5 bases; bases outside gene matches: 9.

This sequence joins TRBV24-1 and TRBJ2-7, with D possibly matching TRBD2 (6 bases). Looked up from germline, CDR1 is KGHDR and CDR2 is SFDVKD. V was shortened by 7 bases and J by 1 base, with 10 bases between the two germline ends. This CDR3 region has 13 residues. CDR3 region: CATSRGTSYEQYF. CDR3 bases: TGTGCCACCAGCCGCGGGACGTCCTACGAGCAGTACTTC.

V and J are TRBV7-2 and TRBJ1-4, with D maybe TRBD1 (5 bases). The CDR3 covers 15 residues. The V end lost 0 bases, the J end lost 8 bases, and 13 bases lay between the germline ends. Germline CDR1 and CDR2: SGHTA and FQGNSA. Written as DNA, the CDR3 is TGTGCCAGCAGCTTAGCGCTCCAGGGCAGAGAAAAACTGTTTTTT. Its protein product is CASSLALQGREKLFF.

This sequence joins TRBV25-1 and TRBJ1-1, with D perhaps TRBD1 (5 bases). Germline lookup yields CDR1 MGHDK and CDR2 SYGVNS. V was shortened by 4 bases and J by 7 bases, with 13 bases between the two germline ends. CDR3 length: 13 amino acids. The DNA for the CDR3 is TGTGCCAGCAGTGCAGACAGCCTATTTGAAGCTTTCTTT. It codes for CASSADSLFEAFF.

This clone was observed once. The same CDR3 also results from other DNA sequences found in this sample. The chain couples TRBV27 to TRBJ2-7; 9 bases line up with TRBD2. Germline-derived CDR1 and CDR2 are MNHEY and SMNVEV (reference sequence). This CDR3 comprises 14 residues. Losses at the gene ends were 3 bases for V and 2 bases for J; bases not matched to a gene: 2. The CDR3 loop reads CASSFSGGPYEQYF. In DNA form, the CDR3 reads TGTGCCAGCAGTTTTAGCGGGGGCCCCTACGAGCAGTACTTC.